Listed below are T cell receptor beta chains from one sample, sequenced in a study of blood T cell repertoires in COVID-19. The protocol was immunoSEQ multiplex PCR, while the TCRdb copy is restricted to in-frame clones and leaves out a portion. The table has over 10,000 clones, just over 90% seen once. The sequencing sample was made of peripheral blood. Receptor source: a human donor in a cohort sampled during active COVID-19. Each CDR3 is given with its conserved first and last residue. The order of the fields is D gene, clone size, CDR3 length, V gene, J gene, CDR3 protein, CDR3 DNA. A D gene is named only where the DNA matches it firmly. Rows give clone size only sometimes, using once, few, many, or a class for an expanded clone.

D: TRBD2
size: .
length: 16
V: TRBV2
J: TRBJ2-5
CDR3: CASRESSGRPQGTQYF
DNA: TGTGCCAGCAGAGAAAGTAGCGGGAGGCCTCAGGGGACCCAGTACTTC

D: TRBD1
size: .
length: 17
V: TRBV4-2
J: TRBJ1-1
CDR3: CASSPYYRGEGDTEAFF
DNA: TGTGCCAGCAGCCCTTATTACAGGGGTGAGGGTGACACTGAAGCTTTCTTT

D: .
size: .
length: 13
V: TRBV7-8
J: TRBJ1-2
CDR3: CASSLYSDYGYTF
DNA: TGTGCCAGCAGCTTATATTCGGACTATGGCTACACCTTC

D: TRBD1
size: .
length: 15
V: TRBV7-6
J: TRBJ1-4
CDR3: CASSLGTGGNEKLFF
DNA: TGTGCCAGCAGCTTGGGGACAGGGGGGAATGAAAAACTGTTTTTT

D: .
size: .
length: 16
V: TRBV5-8
J: TRBJ2-1
CDR3: CASSLSGVPLNGEQFF
DNA: TGTGCCAGCAGCTTATCCGGGGTACCTTTGAATGGTGAGCAGTTCTTC

D: .
size: once
length: 18
V: TRBV28
J: TRBJ1-1
CDR3: CASRKKGIWVEIVPEAFF
DNA: TGTGCCAGCAGAAAAAAGGGGATATGGGTGGAAATCGTCCCTGAAGCTTTCTTT

D: .
size: .
length: 14
V: TRBV14
J: TRBJ2-5
CDR3: CASSQDLGAGTQYF
DNA: TGTGCCAGCAGCCAAGATCTGGGGGCCGGGACCCAGTACTTC

D: TRBD2
size: .
length: 18
V: TRBV24-1
J: TRBJ2-3
CDR3: CATSETGTSGSSTDTQYF
DNA: TGTGCCACCAGTGAGACTGGGACTAGCGGATCTAGCACAGATACGCAGTATTTT

D: TRBD1
size: .
length: 16
V: TRBV5-4
J: TRBJ1-2
CDR3: CASRRDRVLNNYGYTF
DNA: TGTGCCAGCAGGAGGGACAGGGTACTAAATAACTATGGCTACACCTTC

D: TRBD2
size: .
length: 16
V: TRBV27
J: TRBJ2-3
CDR3: CASSFGSGGPIDTQYF
DNA: TGTGCCAGCAGTTTTGGATCGGGGGGGCCGATAGATACGCAGTATTTT

D: TRBD1
size: .
length: 15
V: TRBV27
J: TRBJ2-7
CDR3: CASSSPGQGAYEQYF
DNA: TGTGCCAGCAGTTCCCCGGGACAGGGGGCCTACGAGCAGTACTTC

D: TRBD2
size: .
length: 15
V: TRBV7-2
J: TRBJ2-3
CDR3: CASSLLGLVSDTQYF
DNA: TGTGCCAGCAGCTTACTCGGACTAGTGTCAGATACGCAGTATTTT

D: TRBD1
size: .
length: 15
V: TRBV9
J: TRBJ2-1
CDR3: CASSVGGTATNEQFF
DNA: TGTGCCAGCAGCGTAGGAGGGACAGCTACGAATGAGCAGTTCTTC

D: TRBD1
size: .
length: 13
V: TRBV7-7
J: TRBJ1-1
CDR3: CASSATGTTEAFF
DNA: TGTGCTAGCAGCGCGACAGGGACCACTGAAGCTTTCTTT

D: TRBD2
size: .
length: 16
V: TRBV5-4
J: TRBJ2-7
CDR3: CASSLGSSGALYEQYF
DNA: TGTGCCAGCAGCTTGGGTAGTAGCGGGGCACTCTACGAGCAGTACTTC

D: .
size: few
length: 13
V: TRBV19
J: TRBJ1-2
CDR3: CASSFWGGPGYTF
DNA: TGTGCCAGTAGTTTCTGGGGGGGGCCTGGCTACACCTTC

D: .
size: .
length: 15
V: TRBV4-1
J: TRBJ2-7
CDR3: CASSQVPGDSYEQYF
DNA: TGCGCCAGCAGCCAAGTACCGGGGGACTCCTACGAGCAGTACTTC

D: .
size: .
length: 15
V: TRBV2
J: TRBJ1-2
CDR3: CASTFGGQGSIGYTF
DNA: TGTGCCAGCACCTTTGGCGGGCAGGGGTCTATCGGCTACACCTTC

D: TRBD1
size: .
length: 15
V: TRBV5-1
J: TRBJ2-3
CDR3: CASKTTGGSADTQYF
DNA: TGCGCCAGCAAGACGACAGGGGGAAGCGCAGATACGCAGTATTTT

D: TRBD1
size: once
length: 14
V: TRBV18
J: TRBJ1-1
CDR3: CASSPTVQGAEAFF
DNA: TGTGCCAGCTCGCCTACTGTGCAGGGGGCTGAAGCTTTCTTT

D: TRBD2
size: .
length: 16
V: TRBV18
J: TRBJ2-3
CDR3: CASSPLAGVGTDTQYF
DNA: TGTGCCAGCTCACCTCTAGCGGGGGTAGGCACAGATACGCAGTATTTT

D: .
size: .
length: 15
V: TRBV5-1
J: TRBJ2-5
CDR3: CASSFGRGPQETQYF
DNA: TGCGCCAGCAGCTTTGGCAGGGGACCACAAGAGACCCAGTACTTC

D: .
size: .
length: 15
V: TRBV27
J: TRBJ1-5
CDR3: CASSPNVNSNQPQHF
DNA: TGTGCCAGCAGTCCCAATGTCAATAGCAATCAGCCCCAGCATTTT

D: TRBD1
size: .
length: 15
V: TRBV7-9
J: TRBJ2-7
CDR3: CASSRPGQGVIEQYF
DNA: TGTGCCAGCAGCAGGCCGGGACAGGGAGTTATCGAGCAGTACTTC

D: TRBD2
size: once
length: 22
V: TRBV10-3
J: TRBJ2-1
CDR3: CAISDHRQTSGGYQVLYNEQFF
DNA: TGTGCCATCAGTGACCACCGACAGACTAGCGGGGGGTACCAGGTTCTCTACAATGAGCAGTTCTTC

D: .
size: .
length: 12
V: TRBV29-1
J: TRBJ2-4
CDR3: CSVEGPKNIQYF
DNA: TGCAGCGTTGAAGGGCCCAAAAACATTCAGTACTTC

D: TRBD1
size: once
length: 13
V: TRBV2
J: TRBJ1-1
CDR3: CASSGQVNTEAFF
DNA: TGTGCCAGCTCTGGACAGGTAAACACTGAAGCTTTCTTT

D: TRBD1
size: .
length: 18
V: TRBV4-1
J: TRBJ2-7
CDR3: CASSQDSSAGTGRYEQYF
DNA: TGCGCCAGCAGCCAAGATAGTTCGGCCGGGACAGGGCGGTACGAGCAGTACTTC

D: TRBD2
size: .
length: 17
V: TRBV7-2
J: TRBJ2-5
CDR3: CASKKRLAGSPQETQYF
DNA: TGTGCCAGCAAAAAACGGCTAGCGGGGAGCCCTCAAGAGACCCAGTACTTC

D: .
size: .
length: 14
V: TRBV5-1
J: TRBJ2-1
CDR3: CASSLLTTNNEQFF
DNA: TGCGCCAGCAGCTTGTTAACTACCAACAATGAGCAGTTCTTC

D: TRBD1
size: .
length: 14
V: TRBV6-2/TRBV6-3
J: TRBJ1-5
CDR3: CASSYTGGGQPQHF
DNA: TGTGCCAGCAGTTATACAGGGGGCGGTCAGCCCCAGCATTTT

D: TRBD2
size: .
length: 17
V: TRBV7-9
J: TRBJ2-3
CDR3: CASSPPPRGGLMDTQYF
DNA: TGTGCCAGCAGCCCCCCCCCGCGGGGGGGGCTGATGGATACGCAGTATTTT

D: .
size: .
length: 14
V: TRBV30
J: TRBJ1-5
CDR3: CAWSGQISNQPQHF
DNA: TGTGCCTGGAGTGGACAGATTAGCAATCAGCCCCAGCATTTT

D: .
size: few
length: 14
V: TRBV19
J: TRBJ2-7
CDR3: CASSTNLQGGEQYF
DNA: TGTGCCAGTAGTACCAATCTACAGGGCGGCGAGCAGTACTTC

D: .
size: .
length: 15
V: TRBV5-4
J: TRBJ2-1
CDR3: CASSLELARYNEQFF
DNA: TGTGCCAGCAGCTTGGAACTAGCTCGGTACAATGAGCAGTTCTTC

D: TRBD1
size: few
length: 15
V: TRBV5-6
J: TRBJ1-5
CDR3: CASSLAGTANQPQHF
DNA: TGTGCCAGCAGCTTGGCTGGGACAGCGAATCAGCCCCAGCATTTT

D: TRBD2
size: .
length: 16
V: TRBV20-1
J: TRBJ2-7
CDR3: CSASTPQRGHSYEQYF
DNA: TGCAGTGCTAGTACCCCCCAGCGGGGGCATTCCTACGAGCAGTACTTC

D: TRBD1
size: .
length: 15
V: TRBV28
J: TRBJ2-7
CDR3: CASISFTGTGSEQYF
DNA: TGTGCCAGCATCTCCTTCACCGGGACAGGCTCCGAGCAGTACTTC

D: TRBD2
size: .
length: 15
V: TRBV5-4
J: TRBJ2-3
CDR3: CASSSQDPGRDTQYF
DNA: TGTGCCAGCAGCTCGCAGGACCCCGGGAGGGATACGCAGTATTTT

D: TRBD1
size: .
length: 14
V: TRBV9
J: TRBJ1-5
CDR3: CASSVGQGLEPQHF
DNA: TGTGCCAGCAGCGTAGGACAGGGTTTGGAGCCCCAGCATTTT

D: .
size: once
length: 13
V: TRBV6-5
J: TRBJ1-5
CDR3: CASSGTGSQPQHF
DNA: TGTGCCAGCTCGGGAACAGGGTCTCAGCCCCAGCATTTT

D: .
size: .
length: 16
V: TRBV5-5
J: TRBJ2-4
CDR3: CASSWGRGLAKNIQYF
DNA: TGTGCCAGCAGCTGGGGAAGGGGACTAGCCAAAAACATTCAGTACTTC